The rows below give T cell receptor beta chains drawn from one sample of a study of shared clonotypes between healthy human individuals. Generated by immunoSEQ multiplex PCR, the TCRdb table keeps only in-frame clones and is missing some. The sample shows around 1.4 million clones, 98% of them seen only once. Sequencing used naive CD4+ T cells sorted from blood. Source of these receptors: a man aged 25 to 40 in good health. CDR3s leave out the opening cysteine and the closing phenylalanine or tryptophan. The D gene is left open where the match is weak.

v_call: TRBV5-4
j_call: TRBJ2-2
d_call: -
cdr3_aa: ASSLKGGGELF

v_call: TRBV5-1
j_call: TRBJ2-2
d_call: -
cdr3_aa: ASSLVPGSGELF

v_call: TRBV7-9
j_call: TRBJ2-1
d_call: TRBD1
cdr3_aa: ASSIRQGRYNEQF

v_call: TRBV11-2
j_call: TRBJ2-1
d_call: -
cdr3_aa: ASSSPRLRNEQF

v_call: TRBV5-6
j_call: TRBJ2-7
d_call: -
cdr3_aa: ASSLSSYEQY

v_call: TRBV7-7
j_call: TRBJ2-2
d_call: -
cdr3_aa: ASSLAHANTGELF

v_call: TRBV14
j_call: TRBJ2-3
d_call: -
cdr3_aa: ASSQRDWADTQY

v_call: TRBV7-9
j_call: TRBJ1-2
d_call: TRBD1
cdr3_aa: ASSLGQGDLYGYT

v_call: TRBV18
j_call: TRBJ1-1
d_call: TRBD1
cdr3_aa: ASSPLSTGGGEAF

v_call: TRBV7-2
j_call: TRBJ2-7
d_call: -
cdr3_aa: ASSKGNYEQY

v_call: TRBV7-9
j_call: TRBJ2-2
d_call: -
cdr3_aa: ASMHGSGTGELF

v_call: TRBV7-9
j_call: TRBJ1-1
d_call: -
cdr3_aa: ASSPRGRNTEAF

v_call: TRBV5-1
j_call: TRBJ2-7
d_call: -
cdr3_aa: ASSLEQPFYEQY

v_call: TRBV6-5
j_call: TRBJ2-7
d_call: -
cdr3_aa: ASSYSSYEQY

v_call: TRBV9
j_call: TRBJ1-1
d_call: TRBD1
cdr3_aa: ASSTSMRQGALNTEAF

v_call: TRBV5-1
j_call: TRBJ2-5
d_call: -
cdr3_aa: ASSLPGFQETQY

v_call: TRBV27
j_call: TRBJ2-2
d_call: TRBD1
cdr3_aa: ASSNRGTGELF